Described below is a single TCR beta chain sequence and its context. Sequencing of TCR beta was carried out in blood CD8+ and CD4+ T cells. This sample is part of a study of CD8 T cells in Susac syndrome. The authors reverse transcribed about 0.5 to 1 ug RNA with random hexamers. TCRdb re-analysed the immunoSEQ multiplex PCR reads in MiXCR, keeping a single row per CDR3 protein. The data contain 150,000 to 200,000 distinct CDR3 sequences, under 95% of them singletons. Trimming stripped 1 base from V and 2 bases from J, with 20 bases between. Germline lookup yields CDR1 KGHDR and CDR2 SFDVKD. The CDR3 sequence is 18 residues long.

The specimen sequenced was CD4+ T cells from PBMCs. This TCR was recovered from a human donor with multiple sclerosis. J is TRBJ2-7 and V is TRBV24-1, with D hard to call. The CDR3 spells CATSDLGPIGSRAYEQYF. The CDR3 DNA reads as TGTGCCACCAGTGATTTAGGGCCTATAGGGTCTCGGGCCTACGAGCAGTACTTC.